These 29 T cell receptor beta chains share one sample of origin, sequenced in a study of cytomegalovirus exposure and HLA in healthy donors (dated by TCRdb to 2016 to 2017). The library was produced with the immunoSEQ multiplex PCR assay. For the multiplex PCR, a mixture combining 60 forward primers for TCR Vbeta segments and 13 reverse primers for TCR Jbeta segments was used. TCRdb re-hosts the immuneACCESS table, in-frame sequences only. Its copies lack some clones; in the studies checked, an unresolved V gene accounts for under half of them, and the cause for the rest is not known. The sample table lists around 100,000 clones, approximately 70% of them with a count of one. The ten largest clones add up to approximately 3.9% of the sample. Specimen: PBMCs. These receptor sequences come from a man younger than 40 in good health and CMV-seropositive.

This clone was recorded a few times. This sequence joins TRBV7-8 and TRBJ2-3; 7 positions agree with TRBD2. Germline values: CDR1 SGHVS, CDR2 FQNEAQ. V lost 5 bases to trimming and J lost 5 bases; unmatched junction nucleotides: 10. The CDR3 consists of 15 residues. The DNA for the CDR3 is TGTGCCAGCAGCCCGACGAGCGGGGCTGGAGATACGCAGTATTTT. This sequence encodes CASSPTSGAGDTQYF. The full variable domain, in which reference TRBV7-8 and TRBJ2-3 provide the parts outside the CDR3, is GAGVSQSPRYKVAKRGQDVALRCDPISGHVSLFWYQQALGQGPEFLTYFQNEAQLDKSGLPSDRFFAERPEGSVSTLKIQRTQQEDSAVYLCASSPTSGAGDTQYFGPGTRLTVL.

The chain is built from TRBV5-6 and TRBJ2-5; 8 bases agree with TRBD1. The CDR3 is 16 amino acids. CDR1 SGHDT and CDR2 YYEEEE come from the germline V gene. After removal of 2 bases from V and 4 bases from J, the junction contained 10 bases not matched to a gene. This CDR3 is CASSFRTGPVLETQYF. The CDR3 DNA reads TGTGCCAGCAGCTTCCGGACAGGGCCGGTGTTAGAGACCCAGTACTTC.

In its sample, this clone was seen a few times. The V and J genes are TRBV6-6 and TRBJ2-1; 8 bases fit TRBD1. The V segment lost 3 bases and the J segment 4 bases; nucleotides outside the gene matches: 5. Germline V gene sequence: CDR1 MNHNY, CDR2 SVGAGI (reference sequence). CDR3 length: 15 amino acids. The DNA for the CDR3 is TGTGCCAGCAGTTATCAGCAGGGGGCGTACAATGAGCAGTTCTTC. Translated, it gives CASSYQQGAYNEQFF.

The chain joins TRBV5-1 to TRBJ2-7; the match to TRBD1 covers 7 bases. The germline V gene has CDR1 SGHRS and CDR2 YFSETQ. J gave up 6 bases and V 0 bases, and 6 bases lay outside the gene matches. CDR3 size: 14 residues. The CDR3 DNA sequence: TGCGCCAGCAGCTTGGACCCATCAGGGGGCGAGCAGTACTTC. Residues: CASSLDPSGGEQYF.

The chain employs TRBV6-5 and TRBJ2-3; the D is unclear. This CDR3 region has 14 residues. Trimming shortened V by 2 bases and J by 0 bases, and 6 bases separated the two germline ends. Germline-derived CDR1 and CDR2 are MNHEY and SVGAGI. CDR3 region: CASSYGQSTDTQYF. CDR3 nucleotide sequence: TGTGCCAGCAGTTACGGGCAAAGCACAGATACGCAGTATTTT.

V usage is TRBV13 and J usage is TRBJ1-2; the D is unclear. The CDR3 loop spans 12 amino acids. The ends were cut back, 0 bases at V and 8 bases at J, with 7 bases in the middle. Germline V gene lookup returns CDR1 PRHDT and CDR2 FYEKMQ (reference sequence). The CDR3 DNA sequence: TGTGCCAGCAGCTTAGGGTATGGCGGCTACACCTTC. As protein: CASSLGYGGYTF.

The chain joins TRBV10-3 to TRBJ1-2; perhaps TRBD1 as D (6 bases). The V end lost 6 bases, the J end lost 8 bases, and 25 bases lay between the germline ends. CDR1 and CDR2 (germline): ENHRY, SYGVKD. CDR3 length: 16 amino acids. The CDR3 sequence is CAIRIPTRDTLGGYTF. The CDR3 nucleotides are TGTGCCATCAGAATACCTACCCGGGACACCTTAGGAGGCTACACCTTC.

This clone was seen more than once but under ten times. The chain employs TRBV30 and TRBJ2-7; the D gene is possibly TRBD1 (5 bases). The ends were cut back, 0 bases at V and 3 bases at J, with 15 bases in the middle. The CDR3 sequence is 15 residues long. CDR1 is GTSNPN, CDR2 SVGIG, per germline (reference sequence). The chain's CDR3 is CAWSVRKGPIYEQYF. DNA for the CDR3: TGTGCCTGGAGTGTACGGAAGGGGCCCATCTACGAGCAGTACTTC.

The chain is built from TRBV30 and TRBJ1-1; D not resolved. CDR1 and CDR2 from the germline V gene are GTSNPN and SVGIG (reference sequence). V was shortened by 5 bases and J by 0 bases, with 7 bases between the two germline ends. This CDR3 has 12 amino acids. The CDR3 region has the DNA TGTGCCTGGGATCTAATGAACACTGAAGCTTTCTTT. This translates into CAWDLMNTEAFF.

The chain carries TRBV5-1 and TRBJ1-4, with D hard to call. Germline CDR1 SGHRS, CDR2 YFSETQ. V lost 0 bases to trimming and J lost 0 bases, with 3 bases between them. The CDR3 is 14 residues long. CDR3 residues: CASSLAATNEKLFF. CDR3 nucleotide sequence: TGCGCCAGCAGCTTGGCAGCAACTAATGAAAAACTGTTTTTT.

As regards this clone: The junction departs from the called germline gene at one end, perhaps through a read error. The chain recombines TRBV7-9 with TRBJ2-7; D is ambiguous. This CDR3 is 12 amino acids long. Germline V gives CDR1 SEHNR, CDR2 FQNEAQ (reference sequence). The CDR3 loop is CSSSPTSGEQYF. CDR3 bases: TGTTCCAGCAGCCCCACTTCGGGCGAGCAGTACTTC.

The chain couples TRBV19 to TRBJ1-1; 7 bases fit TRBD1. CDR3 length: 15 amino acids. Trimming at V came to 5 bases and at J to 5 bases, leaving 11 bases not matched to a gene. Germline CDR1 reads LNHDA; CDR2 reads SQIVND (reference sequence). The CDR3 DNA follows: TGTGCCAGTAGTCATAGGGGGCAGGGCCGGACTGAAGCTTTCTTT. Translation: CASSHRGQGRTEAFF.

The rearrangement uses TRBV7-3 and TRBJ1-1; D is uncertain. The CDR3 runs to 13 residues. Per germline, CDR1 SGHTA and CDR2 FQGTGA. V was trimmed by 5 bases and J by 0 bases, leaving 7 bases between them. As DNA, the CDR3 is TGTGCCAGCAGCAGAGGGATGAACACTGAAGCTTTCTTT. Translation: CASSRGMNTEAFF.

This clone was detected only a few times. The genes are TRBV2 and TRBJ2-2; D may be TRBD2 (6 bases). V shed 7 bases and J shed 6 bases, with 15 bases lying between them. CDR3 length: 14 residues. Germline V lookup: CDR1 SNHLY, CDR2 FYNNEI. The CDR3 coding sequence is TGTGCCAGCAAAAGCGGAGGGACCGCCGGGGAGCTGTTTTTT. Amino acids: CASKSGGTAGELFF.

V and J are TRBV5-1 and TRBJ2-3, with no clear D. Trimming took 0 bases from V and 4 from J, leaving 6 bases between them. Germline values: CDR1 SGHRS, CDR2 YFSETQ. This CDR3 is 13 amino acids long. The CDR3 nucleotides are TGCGCCAGCAGCTTGGAGCTGGCAGATACGCAGTATTTT. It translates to CASSLELADTQYF.

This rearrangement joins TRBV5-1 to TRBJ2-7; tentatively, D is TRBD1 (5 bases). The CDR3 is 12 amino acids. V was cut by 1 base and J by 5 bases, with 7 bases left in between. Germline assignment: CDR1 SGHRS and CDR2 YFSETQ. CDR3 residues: CASSLSGNEQYF. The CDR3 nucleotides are TGCGCCAGCAGCTTGTCAGGGAACGAGCAGTACTTC.

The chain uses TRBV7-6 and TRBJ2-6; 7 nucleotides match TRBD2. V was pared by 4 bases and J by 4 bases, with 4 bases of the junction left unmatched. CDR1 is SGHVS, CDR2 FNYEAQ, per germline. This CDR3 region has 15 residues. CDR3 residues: CASSSGGSGANVLTF. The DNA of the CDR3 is TGTGCCAGCAGCTCCGGGGGGTCCGGGGCCAACGTCCTGACTTTC.

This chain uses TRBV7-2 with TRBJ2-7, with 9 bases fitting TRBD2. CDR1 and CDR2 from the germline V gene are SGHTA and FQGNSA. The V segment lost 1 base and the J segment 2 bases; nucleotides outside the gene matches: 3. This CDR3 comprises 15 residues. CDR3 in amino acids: CASSLEAGGPYEQYF. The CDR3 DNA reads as TGTGCCAGCAGCTTAGAGGCGGGGGGGCCCTACGAGCAGTACTTC.

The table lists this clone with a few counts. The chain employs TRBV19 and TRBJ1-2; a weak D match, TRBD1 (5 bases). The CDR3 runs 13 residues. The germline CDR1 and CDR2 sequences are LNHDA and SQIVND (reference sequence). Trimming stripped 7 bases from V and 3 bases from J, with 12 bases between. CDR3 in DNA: TGTGCCAGTAAGATAGGAGGGGACTATGGCTACACCTTC. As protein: CASKIGGDYGYTF.

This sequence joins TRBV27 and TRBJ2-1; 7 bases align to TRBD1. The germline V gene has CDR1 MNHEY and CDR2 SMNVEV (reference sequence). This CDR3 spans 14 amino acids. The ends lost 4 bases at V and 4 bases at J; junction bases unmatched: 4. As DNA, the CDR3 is TGTGCCAGCAGTTCTCAGACAGGGTACAATGAGCAGTTCTTC. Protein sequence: CASSSQTGYNEQFF.

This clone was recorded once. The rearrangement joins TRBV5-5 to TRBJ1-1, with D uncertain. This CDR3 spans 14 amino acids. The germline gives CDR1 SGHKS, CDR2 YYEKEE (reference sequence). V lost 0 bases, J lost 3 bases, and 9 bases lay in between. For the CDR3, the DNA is TGTGCCAGCAGCTTGGCTCTAGTGGACACTGAAGCTTTCTTT. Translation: CASSLALVDTEAFF.

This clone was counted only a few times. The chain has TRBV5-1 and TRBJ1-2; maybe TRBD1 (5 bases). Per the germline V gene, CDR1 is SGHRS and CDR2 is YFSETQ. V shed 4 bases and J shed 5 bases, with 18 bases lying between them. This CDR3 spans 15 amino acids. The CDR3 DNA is TGCGCCAGCAGCCCCCGCGACTCTAAGGGGTATGGCTACACCTTC. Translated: CASSPRDSKGYGYTF.

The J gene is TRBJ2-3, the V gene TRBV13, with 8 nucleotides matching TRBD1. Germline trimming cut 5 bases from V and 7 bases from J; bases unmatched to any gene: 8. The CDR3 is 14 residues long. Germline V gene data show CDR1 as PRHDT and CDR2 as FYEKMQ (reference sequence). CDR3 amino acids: CASSLRQGSNTQYF. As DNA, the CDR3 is TGTGCCAGCAGCCTCCGACAGGGGAGCAATACGCAGTATTTT.

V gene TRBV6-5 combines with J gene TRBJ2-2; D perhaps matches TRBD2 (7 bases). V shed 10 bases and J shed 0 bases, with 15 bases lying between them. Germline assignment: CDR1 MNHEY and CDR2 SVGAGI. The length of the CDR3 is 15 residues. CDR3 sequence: CATEGGAPNTGELFF. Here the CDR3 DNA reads TGTGCCACCGAGGGGGGGGCCCCGAACACCGGGGAGCTGTTTTTT.

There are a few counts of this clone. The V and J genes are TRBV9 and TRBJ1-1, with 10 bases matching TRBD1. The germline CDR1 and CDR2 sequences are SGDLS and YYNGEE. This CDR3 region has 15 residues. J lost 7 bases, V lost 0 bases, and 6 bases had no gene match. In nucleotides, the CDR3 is TGTGCCAGCAGCGTAGGGACAGGGGGGCAAGGTGAAGCTTTCTTT. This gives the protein CASSVGTGGQGEAFF.

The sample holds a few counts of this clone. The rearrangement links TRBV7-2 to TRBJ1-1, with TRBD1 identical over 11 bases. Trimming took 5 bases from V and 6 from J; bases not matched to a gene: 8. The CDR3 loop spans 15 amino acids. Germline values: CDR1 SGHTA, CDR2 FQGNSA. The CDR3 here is CASSLRTGGVSEAFF. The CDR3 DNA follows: TGTGCCAGCAGCCTCCGGACAGGGGGCGTCTCTGAAGCTTTCTTT.

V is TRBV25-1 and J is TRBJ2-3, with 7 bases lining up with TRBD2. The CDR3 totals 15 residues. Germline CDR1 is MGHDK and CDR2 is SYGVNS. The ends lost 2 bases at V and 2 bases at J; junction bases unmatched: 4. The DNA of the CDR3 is TGTGCCAGCAGTGAAGGCGGGGGATTCACAGATACGCAGTATTTT. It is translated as CASSEGGGFTDTQYF. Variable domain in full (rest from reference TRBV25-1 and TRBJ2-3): EADIYQTPRYLVIGTGKKITLECSQTMGHDKMYWYQQDPGMELHLIHYSYGVNSTEKGDLSSESTVSRIRTEHFPLTLESARPSHTSQYLCASSEGGGFTDTQYFGPGTRLTVL.

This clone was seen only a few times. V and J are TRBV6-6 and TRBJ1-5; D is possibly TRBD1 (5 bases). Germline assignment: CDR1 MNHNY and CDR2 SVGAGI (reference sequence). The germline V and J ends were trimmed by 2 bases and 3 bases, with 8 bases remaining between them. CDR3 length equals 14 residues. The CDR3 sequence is CASSYGTYNQPQHF. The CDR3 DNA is TGTGCCAGCAGTTACGGGACTTACAATCAGCCCCAGCATTTT.

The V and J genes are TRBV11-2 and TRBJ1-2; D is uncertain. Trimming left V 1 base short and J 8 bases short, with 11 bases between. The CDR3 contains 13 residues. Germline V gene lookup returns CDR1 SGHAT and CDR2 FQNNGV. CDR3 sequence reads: CASSLGPARGYTF. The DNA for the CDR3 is TGTGCCAGCAGCTTAGGCCCCGCCCGGGGCTACACCTTC.